This T cell receptor (beta chain) appears in the sequencing data of a study of radiation and T cells in renal cell carcinoma. Points from the study as a whole: In blood, top tumor clones expanded by 2 weeks, shrinking by 4.

Time point reported: baseline pretreatment blood. The treatment is: 15 Gy SBRT to primary tumor, nephrectomy 4 weeks later. Blood was sampled at baseline, 2 weeks and 4 weeks after SBRT. A word on this clone: Antigen specificity is unknown.

The V and J ends lost 9 bases and 6 bases, in that order; junction bases with no gene match: 7. The germline V gene encodes CDR1 LNHDA and CDR2 SQIVND (reference sequence). The CDR3 runs to 13 residues. Measured with immunoSEQ multiplex PCR; TCRdb has only the in-frame clones, and not every one. The sample lists about 140,000 clones, less than 90% occurring once. The material was blood, obtained from a patient whose treatment included radiotherapy and nephrectomy. V is TRBV19 and J is TRBJ1-5; 8 positions match TRBD1. The origin of this receptor is a woman aged 45-65 years with renal cell carcinoma. CDR3 loop: CASCRGRGQPQHF. CDR3 DNA: TGTGCCAGCTGCAGGGGGCGAGGTCAGCCCCAGCATTTT.